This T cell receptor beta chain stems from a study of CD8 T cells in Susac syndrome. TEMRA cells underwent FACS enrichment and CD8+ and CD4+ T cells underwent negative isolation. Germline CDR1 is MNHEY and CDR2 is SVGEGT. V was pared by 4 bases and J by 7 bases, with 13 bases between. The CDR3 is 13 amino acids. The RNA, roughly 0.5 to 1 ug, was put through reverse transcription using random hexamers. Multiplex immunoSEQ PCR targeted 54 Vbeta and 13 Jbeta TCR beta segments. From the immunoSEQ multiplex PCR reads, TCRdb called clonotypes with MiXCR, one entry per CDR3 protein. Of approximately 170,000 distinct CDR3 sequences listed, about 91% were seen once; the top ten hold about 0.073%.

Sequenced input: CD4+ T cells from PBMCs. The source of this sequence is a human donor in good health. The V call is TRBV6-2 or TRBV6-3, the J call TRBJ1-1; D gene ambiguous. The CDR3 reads CASSSSRELEAFF. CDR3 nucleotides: TGTGCCAGCAGTTCCTCTCGGGAACTTGAAGCTTTCTTT.